The 20 T cell receptor beta chains below all came from one sample that was sequenced in a study of blood T cell repertoires in COVID-19. Assay: immunoSEQ multiplex PCR; the TCRdb copy retains only in-frame clones and omits some. There are approximately 260,000 clones in the sample; less than 85% occur only once, and under 5.5% lies in the top ten. The sample was peripheral blood. The receptor source for this set is a woman aged 80 or over with active or convalescent COVID-19.

J is TRBJ1-2 and V is TRBV18; perhaps TRBD1 as D (6 bases). The CDR3 sequence is 17 residues long. The germline V gene has CDR1 KGHSH and CDR2 LQKENI. The V end lost 3 bases, the J end lost 0 bases, and 17 bases lay between the germline ends. The CDR3 region has the DNA TGTGCCAGCTCACCCGAACTCATCAGGGGAGCTAACTATGGCTACACCTTC. It codes for CASSPELIRGANYGYTF. Full variable domain (remainder filled in from reference TRBV18 and TRBJ1-2): NAGVMQNPRHLVRRRGQEARLRCSPMKGHSHVYWYRQLPEEGLKFMVYLQKENIIDESGMPKERFSAEFPKEGPSILRIQQVVRGDSAAYFCASSPELIRGANYGYTFGSGTRLTVV.

The chain employs TRBV6-1 and TRBJ1-6, with D possibly being TRBD1 (6 bases). In germline, CDR1 is MNHNS, CDR2 SASEGT. CDR3 length: 12 amino acids. V was shortened by 3 bases and J by 18 bases, with 15 bases between the two germline ends. The CDR3 reads CASSEDSNPGHF. The CDR3 DNA reads as TGTGCCAGCAGTGAGGACAGCAACCCCGGCCACTTT.

CDR3 amino acids: CASSRQGSTYEQYF. The CDR3 DNA reads TGTGCCAGCAGCCGTCAGGGGTCCACCTACGAGCAGTACTTC. The gene calls are TRBV11-2 and TRBJ2-7, with D possibly matching TRBD1 (6 bases). This CDR3 comprises 14 residues. Trimming pared 5 bases from V and 2 bases from J, leaving 13 bases between. Germline V lookup: CDR1 SGHAT, CDR2 FQNNGV.

This rearrangement joins TRBV19 to TRBJ1-5, with 9 bases lining up with TRBD1. The CDR3 has 16 residues. Trimming removed 4 bases from V and 6 bases from J; junction bases left unmatched: 10. The germline V gene encodes CDR1 LNHDA and CDR2 SQIVND (reference sequence). CDR3 in amino acids: CASSNRGRTGGQPQHF. DNA for the CDR3: TGTGCCAGTAGTAACAGGGGGCGAACAGGTGGTCAGCCCCAGCATTTT.

V and J are TRBV19 and TRBJ1-5; 9 nucleotides line up with TRBD1. The germline V gene encodes CDR1 LNHDA and CDR2 SQIVND (reference sequence). The CDR3 consists of 15 residues. The trim removed 4 bases at V and 2 bases at J, leaving 3 bases unmatched. Here the CDR3 reads CASSKGQGGNQPQHF. The CDR3 coding sequence is TGTGCCAGTAGTAAGGGACAGGGTGGCAATCAGCCCCAGCATTTT. The whole variable domain, filled in from reference TRBV19 and TRBJ1-5, reads DGGITQSPKYLFRKEGQNVTLSCEQNLNHDAMYWYRQDPGQGLRLIYYSQIVNDFQKGDIAEGYSVSREKKESFPLTVTSAQKNPTAFYLCASSKGQGGNQPQHFGDGTRLSIL.

This chain links TRBV7-6 with TRBJ1-1; TRBD1 is a possible D gene (6 bases). Trimming took off 0 bases at V and 4 bases at J, with 18 bases between the two ends. The CDR3 totals 17 residues. Per the germline V gene, CDR1 is SGHVS and CDR2 is FNYEAQ. The CDR3, as DNA: TGTGCCAGCAGCTTAGCCCCAGGGGTAGTAGGTGTCACTGAAGCTTTCTTT. Amino acids: CASSLAPGVVGVTEAFF.

The rearrangement uses TRBV19 and TRBJ1-6; D possibly corresponds to TRBD1 (5 bases). The germline V and J ends were trimmed by 1 base and 6 bases, with 7 bases remaining between them. The CDR3 covers 14 residues. Germline V lookup: CDR1 LNHDA, CDR2 SQIVND (reference sequence). The CDR3 DNA reads as TGTGCCAGTAGTATAGTTAGGGGTAATTCACCCCTCCACTTT. The encoded protein is CASSIVRGNSPLHF.

The V and J genes are TRBV11-2 and TRBJ2-1, with 7 bases matching TRBD1. CDR1 is SGHAT and CDR2 is FQNNGV in the germline V gene. This CDR3 has 15 amino acids. The V gene end was trimmed by 1 base and the J gene end by 2 bases; junction bases not matched to a gene: 2. For the CDR3, the DNA is TGTGCCAGCAGCTTAGGACAGGGACCCTACAATGAGCAGTTCTTC. The encoded protein is CASSLGQGPYNEQFF.

CDR3 sequence: CASSPDAGGETQYF. Written as DNA, the CDR3 is TGTGCCAGCTCACCAGATGCAGGGGGCGAGACCCAGTACTTC. The chain is built from TRBV18 and TRBJ2-5, with TRBD1 matching over 8 bases. Trimming at V came to 2 bases and at J to 5 bases, leaving 4 bases not matched to a gene. The germline V gene encodes CDR1 KGHSH and CDR2 LQKENI. CDR3 length: 14 residues.

The chain links TRBV28 to TRBJ1-2, with D tentatively TRBD1 (5 bases). Germline values: CDR1 MDHEN, CDR2 SYDVKM. The germline V and J ends were trimmed by 6 bases and 7 bases, with 21 bases remaining between them. The CDR3 extends over 15 amino acids. In DNA form, the CDR3 reads TGTGCCAGCAGGCCGTCAGGGTATGGGAAAAGTGGCTACACCTTC. It yields the protein CASRPSGYGKSGYTF.

This rearrangement joins TRBV3-1 (or the pseudogene TRBV3-2) to TRBJ2-5, with 12 bases fitting TRBD2. The CDR3 loop spans 16 amino acids. After removal of 4 bases from V and 2 bases from J, the junction contained 5 bases not matched to a gene. Germline assignment: CDR1 LGHDT and CDR2 YNNKEL (reference sequence). Written as DNA, the CDR3 is TGTGCCAGCAGCCCAGGACTAGCGGGAAGGCAAGAGACCCAGTACTTC. This encodes CASSPGLAGRQETQYF.

This clone showed up just a few times. J is TRBJ1-1 and V is TRBV30, with D tentatively TRBD1 (5 bases). V dropped 3 bases and J dropped 4 bases, with 15 bases sitting between them. Germline V CDR1 and CDR2: GTSNPN, SVGIG (reference sequence). This CDR3 contains 14 residues. In DNA form, the CDR3 reads TGTGCCTGGAGCCGCAGGGCCGTGGCCACTGAAGCTTTCTTT. Protein: CAWSRRAVATEAFF.

The V call is TRBV7-9, the J call TRBJ2-1; 7 nucleotides agree with TRBD2. This CDR3 is 16 amino acids long. V lost 4 bases, J lost 5 bases, and 11 bases stayed unmatched. The germline gives CDR1 SEHNR, CDR2 FQNEAQ (reference sequence). The CDR3 DNA is TGTGCCAGCAGCTCCCCCGGGGGGAGCCGAAACAATGAGCAGTTCTTC. Translated: CASSSPGGSRNNEQFF. Variable domain in full (rest from reference TRBV7-9 and TRBJ2-1): DTGVSQNPRHKITKRGQNVTFRCDPISEHNRLYWYRQTLGQGPEFLTYFQNEAQLEKSRLLSDRFSAERPKGSFSTLEIQRTEQGDSAMYLCASSSPGGSRNNEQFFGPGTRLTVL.

The CDR3 region is CASSPPGQIINEQFF. CDR3 bases: TGTGCCAGCAGCCCCCCGGGACAGATAATCAATGAGCAGTTCTTC. This sequence joins TRBV28 and TRBJ2-1, with TRBD1 matching 7 bases. The CDR3 runs to 15 residues. V lost 6 bases and J lost 6; bases outside the gene matches: 11. CDR1 is MDHEN, CDR2 SYDVKM, per germline.

The chain links TRBV20-1 to TRBJ1-2; D remains ambiguous. V dropped 3 bases and J dropped 4 bases, with 6 bases sitting between them. The CDR3 loop spans 11 amino acids. The V gene's germline CDR1 is DFQATT and CDR2 SNEGSKA (reference sequence). CDR3 amino acids: CSASSVYGYTF. For the CDR3, the DNA is TGCAGTGCTAGTTCCGTCTATGGCTACACCTTC.

This sequence joins TRBV28 and TRBJ1-2; D is uncertain. In germline, CDR1 is MDHEN, CDR2 SYDVKM. The germline V and J ends were trimmed by 8 bases and 6 bases, with 10 bases remaining between them. The CDR3 sequence is 11 residues long. This CDR3 reads CASQWANGYTF. The DNA for the CDR3 is TGTGCCAGCCAATGGGCGAATGGCTACACCTTC.

The rearrangement uses TRBV9 and TRBJ1-3, with unresolved D. Germline assignment: CDR1 SGDLS and CDR2 YYNGEE. The CDR3 consists of 17 residues. The ends were cut back, 0 bases at V and 0 bases at J, with 13 bases in the middle. The CDR3 coding sequence is TGTGCCAGCAGCGTAGGGAACAGCCACGGCTCTGGAAACACCATATATTTT. This translates into CASSVGNSHGSGNTIYF.

The rearrangement uses TRBV18 and TRBJ2-5, with D unresolved. Germline loops: CDR1 KGHSH, CDR2 LQKENI. The ends were cut back, 4 bases at V and 5 bases at J, with 14 bases in the middle. CDR3 length: 14 amino acids. In DNA form, the CDR3 reads TGTGCCAGCTCACGGATCAGGAATGTCGAGACCCAGTACTTC. Translation gives CASSRIRNVETQYF.

The chain uses TRBV10-3 and TRBJ2-7; 7 bases map to TRBD1. Germline loops: CDR1 ENHRY, CDR2 SYGVKD. The CDR3 is 13 amino acids. With V trimmed by 5 bases and J by 6 bases, 7 bases remained unmatched. The CDR3 coding sequence is TGTGCCATCAGTTGGGACAGTGCTAGCGAGCAGTACTTC. Its protein is CAISWDSASEQYF.

This clone was found once. The genes are TRBV28 and TRBJ2-7; unclear D gene. The CDR3 length is 12 residues. Germline lookup yields CDR1 MDHEN and CDR2 SYDVKM. V was cut by 3 bases and J by 5 bases, with 8 bases left in between. In DNA, the CDR3 is TGTGCCAGCAGTTTGATCGCAGACGAGCAGTACTTC. Translated, it gives CASSLIADEQYF.